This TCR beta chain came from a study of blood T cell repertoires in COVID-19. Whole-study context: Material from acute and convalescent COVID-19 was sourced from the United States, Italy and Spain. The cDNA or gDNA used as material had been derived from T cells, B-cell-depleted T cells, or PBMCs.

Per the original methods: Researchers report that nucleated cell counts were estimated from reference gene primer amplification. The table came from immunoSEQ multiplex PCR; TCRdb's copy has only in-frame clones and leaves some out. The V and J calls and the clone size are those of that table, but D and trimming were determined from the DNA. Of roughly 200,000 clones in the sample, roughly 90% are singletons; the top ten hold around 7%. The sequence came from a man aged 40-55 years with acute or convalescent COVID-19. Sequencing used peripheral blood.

CDR3 bases: TGTGCCAGCAGCCCCACCCCCACTGAGACTGAAGCTTTCTTT. It encodes CASSPTPTETEAFF. This chain links TRBV9 with TRBJ1-1; D is uncertain. The CDR3 has 14 amino acids. Germline V lookup: CDR1 SGDLS, CDR2 YYNGEE. V shed 4 bases and J shed 5 bases, with 15 bases lying between them.